This T cell receptor (beta chain) was obtained from a study of T cell repertoires in ileal Crohn's disease. Overall study: At postoperative colonoscopy, neoterminal ileum biopsies were taken as M6.

Sequenced by immunoSEQ multiplex PCR; TCRdb stores in-frame clones only, minus some. The repertoire has tens of thousands of clones, 85% to 90% of them found once; the top ten carry about 2.1%. Sample time point: neoterminal ileum biopsy at postoperative endoscopy, about 6 months after surgery. Included were adult ileal or ileocolonic Crohn's patients indicated for ileocolonic resection. V was pared by 7 bases and J by 3 bases, with 17 bases of the junction left unmatched. CDR1 and CDR2 from the germline V gene are SNHLY and FYNNEI. The CDR3 has 17 residues. Sequenced sample: ileal tissue. The TCR was taken from an adult with Crohn's disease. V gene TRBV2 combines with J gene TRBJ2-7, with 8 bases lining up with TRBD1. The CDR3 here is CASTSRTGLEGYYEQYF. In DNA, the CDR3 is TGTGCCAGCACCAGCCGGACAGGGCTGGAGGGTTACTACGAGCAGTACTTC.